A single sample gave rise to the 10 T cell receptor beta chains below, sequenced in a study of CD8 T cells in ankylosing spondylitis. Study-level results: It appeared that ankylosing spondylitis blood was characterized by a TCR beta motif of several highly homologous variants.

Using its own MiXCR run on the 5' RACE reads, TCRdb lists one record per CDR3 protein. This sample has about 540,000 distinct CDR3 sequences; roughly 13% occur once, and the top ten carry almost 7%. Antigens of these TCRs are unknown. Source material: blood, either unsorted or a sorted T cell fraction (not recorded which). The receptors were gathered from a male donor with ankylosing spondylitis.

This clonotype has more than one count but fewer than ten. J is TRBJ1-1 and V is TRBV30; tentative D call: TRBD1 (6 bases). CDR1 and CDR2 from the germline V gene are GTSNPN and SVGIG (reference sequence). Trimming took 0 bases from V and 2 from J, leaving 16 bases between them. CDR3 length: 16 residues. The DNA of the CDR3 is TGTGCCTGGAGTGTACAAGGGGGATCATTCAACACTGAAGCTTTCTTT. Its protein is CAWSVQGGSFNTEAFF.

This clonotype was counted many times. This chain joins TRBV24-1 and TRBJ2-3; D ambiguous. Trimming removed 0 bases at V and 2 bases at J, with 11 bases between. This CDR3 has 16 amino acids. Germline V gene sequence: CDR1 KGHDR, CDR2 SFDVKD. The CDR3 here is CATSDLMESNTDTQYF. The CDR3 bases are TGTGCCACCAGTGATTTGATGGAATCGAACACAGATACGCAGTATTTT.

This clonotype was counted a few times. V and J are TRBV20-1 and TRBJ2-2; D possibly corresponds to TRBD2 (5 bases). This CDR3 has 16 residues. Germline V gene sequence: CDR1 DFQATT, CDR2 SNEGSKA (reference sequence). V lost 0 bases and J 4 bases, leaving 15 bases between the germline ends. DNA of the CDR3: TGCAGTGCTAGAGACCCACGTAGCGCGGCCACCGGGGAGCTGTTTTTT. This gives the protein CSARDPRSAATGELFF.

The rearrangement uses TRBV27 and TRBJ1-2; TRBD1 aligns across 9 bases. This CDR3 is 15 amino acids long. The junction had 9 bases not matched to a gene; V was cut back by 3 bases and J by 7 bases. Germline V gene sequence: CDR1 MNHEY, CDR2 SMNVEV (reference sequence). The CDR3 coding sequence is TGTGCCAGCAGTTTCTTGGACAGGGGAAGGGGTGGCTACACCTTC. This gives the protein CASSFLDRGRGGYTF.

Many counts were recorded for this clonotype. The chain recombines TRBV7-2 with TRBJ1-2, with D perhaps matching TRBD1 (5 bases). The germline V gene has CDR1 SGHTA and CDR2 FQGNSA. V lost 1 base to trimming and J lost 10 bases, with 16 bases between them. This CDR3 has 14 amino acids. CDR3 nucleotide sequence: TGTGCCAGCAGCTTAGAAACCTGGTCAGGGAACTACACCTTC. Protein sequence: CASSLETWSGNYTF.

This clonotype was observed a handful of times. J is TRBJ2-1 and V is TRBV12-5; D is undetermined. With 7 bases removed from V and 4 bases from J, the gap between germline ends came to 11 bases. CDR1 LGHNT and CDR2 FRNRAP come from the germline V gene. This CDR3 has 13 amino acids. CDR3 sequence: CASAPTQYNEQFF. The CDR3 DNA reads TGTGCTAGTGCCCCAACCCAATACAATGAGCAGTTCTTC.

This clonotype was counted between two and nine times. The V call is TRBV9, the J call TRBJ1-3; D gene unclear. Trimming removed 3 bases from V and 10 bases from J, with 17 bases in between. The length of the CDR3 is 14 residues. From germline, CDR1 is SGDLS and CDR2 YYNGEE. CDR3 sequence reads: CASSATRLGGTIYF. DNA of the CDR3: TGTGCCAGCAGCGCCACCAGGCTCGGCGGGACCATATATTTT. The entire variable domain, with the rest obtained from reference TRBV9 and TRBJ1-3, is as follows: DSGVTQTPKHLITATGQRVTLRCSPRSGDLSVYWYQQSLDQGLQFLIQYYNGEERAKGNILERFSAQQFPDLHSELNLSSLELGDSALYFCASSATRLGGTIYFGEGSWLTVV.

This clonotype was recorded a few times. This chain links TRBV5-1 with TRBJ2-1; 10 bases fit TRBD2. The CDR3 sequence is 15 residues long. The ends lost 6 bases at V and 8 bases at J; junction bases unmatched: 11. Germline V gene lookup returns CDR1 SGHRS and CDR2 YFSETQ. CDR3 in DNA: TGCGCCAGCACCACTGGCGGGACTAGCGCGGATGAGCAGTTCTTC. Protein product: CASTTGGTSADEQFF.

The chain is built from TRBV20-1 and TRBJ1-5; 10 bases fit TRBD1. V lost 1 base to trimming and J lost 5 bases; unmatched junction nucleotides: 5. Germline CDR1 reads DFQATT; CDR2 reads SNEGSKA (reference sequence). CDR3 length equals 15 residues. The CDR3 sequence: CSARAPDRGDQPQHF. The CDR3 region has the DNA TGCAGTGCTAGAGCCCCGGACAGGGGGGATCAGCCCCAGCATTTT.

Many counts were recorded for this clonotype. The chain has TRBV27 and TRBJ1-1; D remains unclear. The V gene lost 5 bases and the J gene lost 1 base, with 8 bases spanning the gap. The CDR3 length is 13 residues. Germline-derived CDR1 and CDR2 are MNHEY and SMNVEV (reference sequence). DNA of the CDR3: TGTGCCAGCAGTCGATTACAGAACACTGAAGCTTTCTTT. Its protein product is CASSRLQNTEAFF.